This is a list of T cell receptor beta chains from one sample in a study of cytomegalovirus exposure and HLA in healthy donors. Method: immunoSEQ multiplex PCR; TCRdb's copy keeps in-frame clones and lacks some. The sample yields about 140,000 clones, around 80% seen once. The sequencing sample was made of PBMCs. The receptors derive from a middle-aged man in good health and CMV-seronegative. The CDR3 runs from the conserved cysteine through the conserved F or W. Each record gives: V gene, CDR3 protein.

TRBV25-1	CASSESGGEQFF
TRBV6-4	CASSEKVRHFTYEQYF
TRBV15	CATSRDRGETQYF
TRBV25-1	CASSFPGQGYEQYF
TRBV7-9	CASSSLEGGTDTQYF
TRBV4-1	CASSQAQGAFISTDTQYF
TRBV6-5	CASSRAVGGNIQYF
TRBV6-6	CASSYLTSGTTDTQYF
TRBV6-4	CASTMGQGTPGELFF
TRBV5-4	CASSQTGENTEAFF
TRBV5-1	CASSPGTGTYGYTF
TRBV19	CASSRDRKQETQYF
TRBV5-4	CASSPTAFPYEQYF
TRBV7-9	CASSSAGIHGELFF
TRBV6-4	CASSPGLANNEQFF
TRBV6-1	CATGWEQYF
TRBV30	CAWNGRGVGTQYF
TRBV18	CASSLRTSHEQYF
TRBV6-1	CASRILAAPTDTQYF
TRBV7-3	CASSLGQGWYNEQFF
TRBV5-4	CASSLWRDTEAFF
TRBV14	CASSQAFTTNEKLFF
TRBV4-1	CASSYRDNQSDEQYF
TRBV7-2	CASSLEGIRGYTF
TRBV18	CASSPPPLGQGSSGYTF
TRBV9	CASSVDDRYAGSPLHF
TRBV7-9	CASSLQGAGEQYF
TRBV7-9	CASSLYPTTSPNEQYF